This TCR beta chain is drawn from a study of early T cells in non-severe SARS-CoV-2 infection. Across the whole study: The sequenced material was bulk RNA from unsorted whole blood, and its chains were unpaired. The study's findings and limits: VDJdb matching favored anti-spike CD8 responses, missing private and CD4 specificities.

For this clonotype: Its antigen is as yet unknown.

One entry per CDR3 protein, called by TCRdb with MiXCR from the 5' RACE reads. In the table there are about 35,000 distinct CDR3 sequences, more than 6% of which are singletons. Germline CDR1 MNHNY, CDR2 SVGAGI (reference sequence). V shed 8 bases, J shed 3 bases, and the junction held 7 bases outside the gene matches. The CDR3 runs to 15 residues. The TCR originated in an adult who was a healthcare worker with PCR-confirmed SARS-CoV-2 infection or an uninfected control (not recorded which). Sequenced: whole blood. The chain joins TRBV6-6 to TRBJ2-2, with 9 bases lining up with TRBD1. The CDR3 spells CASGSQGAYTGELFF. CDR3 nucleotides: TGTGCCAGCGGATCACAGGGGGCCTACACCGGGGAGCTGTTTTTT.